This T cell receptor beta chain was recorded in a study of beta chain features in type 1 diabetes. Study conclusions and caveats: Sequencing the cDNA could make cells with high TCR expression show up more than they should. PCR could preferentially amplify shorter templates, alike in patients and controls. Type 1 diabetes patients had TCRB CDR3s that were shorter (moderately but significantly so) in all four CD4+ subsets.

The investigators reverse transcribed all of the isolated RNA, so they sequenced expressed TCRB transcripts. Naive, central memory and regulatory T cell samples averaged around 3.5 million immunoSEQ reads each. Using immunoSEQ multiplex PCR, the repertoire was profiled, and TCRdb retains in-frame clones only, with some absent. Of a few hundred thousand clones listed, roughly an eighth are singletons. The CDR3 loop spans 15 amino acids. V dropped 7 bases and J dropped 5 bases, with 21 bases sitting between them. Looked up from germline, CDR1 is ENHRY and CDR2 is SYGVKD. This clone was found a few times. Its specificity is unknown.

The sequenced material came from naive CD4+ T cells from blood. This clonotype was sampled from a man aged 30 to 45 with type 1 diabetes. This sequence joins TRBV10-3 and TRBJ2-7, with a possible D match to TRBD2 (5 bases). The CDR3 is CAIKNIWTDGDEQYF. The CDR3 DNA follows: TGTGCCATCAAAAACATCTGGACGGACGGGGACGAGCAGTACTTC.